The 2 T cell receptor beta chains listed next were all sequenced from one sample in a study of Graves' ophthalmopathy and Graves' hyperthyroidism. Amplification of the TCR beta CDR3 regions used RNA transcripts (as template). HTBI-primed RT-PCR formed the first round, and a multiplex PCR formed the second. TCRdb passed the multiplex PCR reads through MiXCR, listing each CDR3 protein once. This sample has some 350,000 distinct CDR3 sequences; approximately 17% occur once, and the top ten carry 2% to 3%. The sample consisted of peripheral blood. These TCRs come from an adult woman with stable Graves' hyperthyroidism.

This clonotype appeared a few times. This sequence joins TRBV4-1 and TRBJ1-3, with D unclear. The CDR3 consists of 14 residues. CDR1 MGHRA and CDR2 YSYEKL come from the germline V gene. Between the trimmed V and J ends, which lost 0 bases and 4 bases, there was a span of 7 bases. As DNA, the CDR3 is TGCGCCAGCAGCCAAGATTTTAGGGGAAACACCATATATTTT. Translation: CASSQDFRGNTIYF.

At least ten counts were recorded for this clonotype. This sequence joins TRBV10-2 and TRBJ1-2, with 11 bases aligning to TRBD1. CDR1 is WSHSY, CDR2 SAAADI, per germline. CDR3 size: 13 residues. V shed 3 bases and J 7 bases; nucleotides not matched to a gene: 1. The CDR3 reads CASSDGTGGGYTF. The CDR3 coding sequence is TGCGCCAGCAGTGATGGGACAGGGGGTGGCTACACCTTC.